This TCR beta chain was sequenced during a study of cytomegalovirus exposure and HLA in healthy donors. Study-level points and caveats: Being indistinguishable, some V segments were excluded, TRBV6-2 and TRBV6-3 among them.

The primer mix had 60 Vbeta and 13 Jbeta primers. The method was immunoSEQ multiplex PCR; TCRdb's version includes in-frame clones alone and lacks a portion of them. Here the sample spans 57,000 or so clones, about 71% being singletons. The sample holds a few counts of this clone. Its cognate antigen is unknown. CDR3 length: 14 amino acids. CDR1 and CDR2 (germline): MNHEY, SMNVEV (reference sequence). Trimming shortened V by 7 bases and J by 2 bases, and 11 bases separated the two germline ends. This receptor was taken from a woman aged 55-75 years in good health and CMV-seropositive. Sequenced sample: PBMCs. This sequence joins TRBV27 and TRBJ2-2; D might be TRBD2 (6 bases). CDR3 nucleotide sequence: TGTGCCAGCACTCGCGGGGTCAACACCGGGGAGCTGTTTTTT. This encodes CASTRGVNTGELFF.